This TCR beta chain was captured by sequencing in a study of blood T cell repertoires in COVID-19. Overall study: Both acute and convalescent COVID-19 samples were obtained from the United States, Italy and Spain. PBMCs, B-cell-depleted T cells, or T cells were the source of the cDNA or gDNA that made up the material.

The method was immunoSEQ multiplex PCR; TCRdb's version includes in-frame clones alone and lacks a portion of them. Here the sample spans over 120,000 clones, approximately 80% being singletons. This sequence originates from a human donor in a cohort sampled during active COVID-19. Sequenced material: peripheral blood.

In DNA form, the CDR3 reads TGTGCCAGCAGGACTGGGACAGTCAATCAGCCCCAGCATTTT. Amino acids: CASRTGTVNQPQHF. The V gene is TRBV2, the J gene TRBJ1-5, with 7 bases identical to TRBD1. Germline CDR1 reads SNHLY; CDR2 reads FYNNEI. The CDR3 extends over 14 amino acids. V shed 6 bases, J shed 3 bases, and the junction held 5 bases outside the gene matches.